This T cell receptor (beta chain) was observed in a study of T cells expressing NK-cell markers. The CDR3 totals 15 residues. Germline assignment: CDR1 SQVTM and CDR2 ANQGSEA. Reprocessing the 5' RACE reads, TCRdb reports a single entry for every CDR3 protein and omits DNA. The specimen's table records over 200,000 distinct CDR3 sequences. Sequenced: blood T cells: a sorted CD56 or NKG2C T cell subset, CD4+ or CD8+ T cells, or bulk PBMC T cells (not recorded which). This clonotype was sampled from a man aged 18 to 29 in good health. J is TRBJ1-4 and V is TRBV29-1; the TCRdb call, TRBD1, lacks DNA for checking. The CDR3: CSVSGGVALGEKLFF.